Here is one T cell receptor (beta chain) with its context. The data are from a study of T cell responses to AZD1222 COVID-19 vaccine. The repertoire was sequenced with immunoSEQ multiplex PCR; TCRdb's copy has only in-frame clones and lacks some. Of tens of thousands of clones listed, approximately 87% are singletons. Germline CDR1 and CDR2: LGHNA and YNFKEQ. This CDR3 has 16 amino acids. J lost 8 bases, V lost 4 bases, and 16 bases had no gene match. Here the sequenced sample was peripheral blood, taken 28 days after the second AZD1222 dose. V and J are TRBV4-2 and TRBJ1-2; TRBD1 matches at 7 bases. This clonotype was obtained from an adult who received the AZD1222 COVID-19 vaccine. CDR3 loop: CASSRGDSNIKVGYTF. CDR3 DNA: TGTGCCAGCAGCCGCGGGGACAGTAACATAAAAGTAGGCTACACCTTC.